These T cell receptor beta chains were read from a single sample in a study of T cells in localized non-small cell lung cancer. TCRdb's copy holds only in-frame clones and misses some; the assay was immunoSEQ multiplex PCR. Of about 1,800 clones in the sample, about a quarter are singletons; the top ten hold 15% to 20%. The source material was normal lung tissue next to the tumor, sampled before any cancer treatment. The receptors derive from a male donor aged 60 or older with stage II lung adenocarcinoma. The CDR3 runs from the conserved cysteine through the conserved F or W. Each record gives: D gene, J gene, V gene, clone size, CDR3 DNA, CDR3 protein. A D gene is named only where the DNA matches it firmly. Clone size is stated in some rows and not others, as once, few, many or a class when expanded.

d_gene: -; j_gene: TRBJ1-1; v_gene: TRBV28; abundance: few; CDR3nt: TGTGCCAGCGTCAAGGGGGGGACTCTCACTGAAGCTTTCTTT; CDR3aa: CASVKGGTLTEAFF
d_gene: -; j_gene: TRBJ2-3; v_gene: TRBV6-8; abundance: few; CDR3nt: TGTGCCAGCAAACCGGTGGGGGATACGCAGTATTTT; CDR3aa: CASKPVGDTQYF
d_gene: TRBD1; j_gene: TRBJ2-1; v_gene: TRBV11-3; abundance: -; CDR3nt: TGTGCCAGCACCACCGACAGGGGACCCTACAATGAGCAGTTCTTC; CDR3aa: CASTTDRGPYNEQFF
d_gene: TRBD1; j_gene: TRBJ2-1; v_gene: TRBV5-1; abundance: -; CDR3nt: TGCGCCAGCAGCCAACGGCGACAGGGGAAGAACAATGAGCAGTTCTTC; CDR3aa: CASSQRRQGKNNEQFF
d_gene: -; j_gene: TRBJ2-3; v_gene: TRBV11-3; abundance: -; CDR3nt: TGTGCCAGCAGCTTTATTAGCGGTTACACAGATACGCAGTATTTT; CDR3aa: CASSFISGYTDTQYF
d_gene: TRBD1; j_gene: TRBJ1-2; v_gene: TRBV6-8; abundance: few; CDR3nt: TGTGCCAGCAGTTCCCCCTTTCGACAGGGCGACTATGGCTACACCTTC; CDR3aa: CASSSPFRQGDYGYTF
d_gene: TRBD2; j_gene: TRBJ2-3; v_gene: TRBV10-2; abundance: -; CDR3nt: TGCGCCAGCAGTAGGACTAGCGGGATACTGGATACGCAGTATTTT; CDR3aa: CASSRTSGILDTQYF
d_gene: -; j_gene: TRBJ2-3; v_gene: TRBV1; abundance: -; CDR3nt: TGCGCCAGCAGCCAAGATTTTAGCTCCTATCGCACAGATACGCAGTATTTT; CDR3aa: CASSQDFSSYRTDTQYF
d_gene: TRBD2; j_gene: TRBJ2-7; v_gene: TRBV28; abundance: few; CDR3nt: TGTGCCAGCAGACCGGGACTAGCCGGATCGAGGTGGTACTTC; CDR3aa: CASRPGLAGSRWYF
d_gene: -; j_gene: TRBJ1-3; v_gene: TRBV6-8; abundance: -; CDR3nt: TGTGCCAGCAGTCCCGGGATCGGAGGGGTCACCATATATTTT; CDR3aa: CASSPGIGGVTIYF
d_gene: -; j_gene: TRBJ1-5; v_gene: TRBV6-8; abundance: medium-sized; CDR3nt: TGTGCCAGCAGCCCGGCTACAGGGATAGATCAGCCCCAGCATTTT; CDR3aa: CASSPATGIDQPQHF
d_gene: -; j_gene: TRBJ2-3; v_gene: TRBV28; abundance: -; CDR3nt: TGTGCCAGCCGCCTGGGTGAGGGGAGCACAGATACGCAGTATTTT; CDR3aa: CASRLGEGSTDTQYF
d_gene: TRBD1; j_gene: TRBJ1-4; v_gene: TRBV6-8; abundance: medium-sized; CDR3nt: TGTGCCAGCAGTAAAGACAGGGGTGCAACTAATGAAAAACTGTTTTTT; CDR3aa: CASSKDRGATNEKLFF
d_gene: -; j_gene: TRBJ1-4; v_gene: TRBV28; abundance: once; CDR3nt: TGTGCCAGCCGGGACCCCTTGAATGAAAAACTGTTTTTT; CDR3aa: CASRDPLNEKLFF
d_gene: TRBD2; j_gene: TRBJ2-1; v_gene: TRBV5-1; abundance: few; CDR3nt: TGCGCCAGCAGCTTACAAACTAGCGGTTACAATGAGCAGTTCTTC; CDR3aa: CASSLQTSGYNEQFF
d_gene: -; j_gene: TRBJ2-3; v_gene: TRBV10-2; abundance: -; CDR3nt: TGCGCCAGCAGTGAGTCGGCGAGATTGGGGCAGTATTTT; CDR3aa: CASSESARLGQYF
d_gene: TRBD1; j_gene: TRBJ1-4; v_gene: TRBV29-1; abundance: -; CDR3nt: TGCAGCGTCCGTATGACAGGGGGATTAGAAAAACTGTTTTTT; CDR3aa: CSVRMTGGLEKLFF
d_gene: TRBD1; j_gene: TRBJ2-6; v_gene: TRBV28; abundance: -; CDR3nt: TGTGCCAGCAGTTTCCTGACAGGGGGACAAAACGTCCTGACTTTC; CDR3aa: CASSFLTGGQNVLTF
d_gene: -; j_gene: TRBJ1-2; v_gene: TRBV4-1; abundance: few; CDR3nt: TGCGCCAGCAGCCAAACCGGGACGTTGAACGAGGGCTACACCTTC; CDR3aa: CASSQTGTLNEGYTF
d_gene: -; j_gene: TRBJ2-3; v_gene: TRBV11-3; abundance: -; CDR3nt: TGTGCCAGCAGCTTGGGATCTAGCACAGATACGCAGTATTTT; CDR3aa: CASSLGSSTDTQYF
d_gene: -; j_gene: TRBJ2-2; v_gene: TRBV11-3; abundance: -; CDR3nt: TGTGCCAGCAGCTTGGAAGGACTCCTGAACACCGGGGAGCTGTTTTTT; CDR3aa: CASSLEGLLNTGELFF
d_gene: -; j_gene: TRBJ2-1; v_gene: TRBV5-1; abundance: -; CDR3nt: TGCGCCAGCAGCTTGTGGGGGAGAGGTGTAGTTGAGCAGTTCTTC; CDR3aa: CASSLWGRGVVEQFF
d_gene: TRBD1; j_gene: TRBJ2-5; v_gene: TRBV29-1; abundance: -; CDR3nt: TGCAGCACATCACCCACAGGGGGGAAGACCCAGTACTTC; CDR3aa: CSTSPTGGKTQYF
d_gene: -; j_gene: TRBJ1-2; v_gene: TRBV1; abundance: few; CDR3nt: -; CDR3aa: CTSSQVAPGTGGYGYTF
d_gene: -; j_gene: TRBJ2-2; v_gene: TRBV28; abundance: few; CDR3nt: TGTGCCAGCAGTTTGCCGCTCCTTATGGGAAACACCGGGGAGCTGTTTTTT; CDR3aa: CASSLPLLMGNTGELFF
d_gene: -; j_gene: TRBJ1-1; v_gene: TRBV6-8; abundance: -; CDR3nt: TGTGCCAGCAGTGAGGCGCGGGGGACTGAAGCTTTCTTT; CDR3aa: CASSEARGTEAFF
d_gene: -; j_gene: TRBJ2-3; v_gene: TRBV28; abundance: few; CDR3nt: TGTGCCAGTACCCTTGGACAGCTCACAGATACGCAGTATTTT; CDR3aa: CASTLGQLTDTQYF
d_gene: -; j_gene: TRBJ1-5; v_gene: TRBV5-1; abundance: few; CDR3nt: TGCGCCAGCAGCTTGGGACAGGATGATCAGCCCCAGCATTTT; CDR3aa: CASSLGQDDQPQHF
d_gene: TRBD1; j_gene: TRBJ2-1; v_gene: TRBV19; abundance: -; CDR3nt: TGTGCCAGCCTCGAGCCCGGGACAGGGGCCTCCAATGAGCAGTTCTTC; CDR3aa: CASLEPGTGASNEQFF
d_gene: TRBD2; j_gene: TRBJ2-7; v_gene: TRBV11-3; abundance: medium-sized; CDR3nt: TGTGCCAGCAGCGGGGGACTAGCGGGAGGCACCTACGAGCAGTACTTC; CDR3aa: CASSGGLAGGTYEQYF
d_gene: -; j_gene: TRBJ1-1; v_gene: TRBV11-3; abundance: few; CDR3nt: TGTGCCAGCAGCCAAGGTCAGCGGATGAACACTGAAGCTTTCTTT; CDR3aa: CASSQGQRMNTEAFF
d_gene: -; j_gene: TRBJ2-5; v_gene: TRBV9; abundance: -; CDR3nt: TGTGCCAGCAGTGAAGCGGTTAGCCAGCTAGAGACCCAGTACTTC; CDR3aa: CASSEAVSQLETQYF
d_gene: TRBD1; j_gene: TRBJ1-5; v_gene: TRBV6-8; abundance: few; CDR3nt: TGTGCCAGCAGACGACAGGGAGGGAGCAATCAGCCCCAGCATTTT; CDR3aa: CASRRQGGSNQPQHF
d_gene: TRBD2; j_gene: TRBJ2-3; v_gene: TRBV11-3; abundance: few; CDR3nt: TGTGCCAGCAGCTTAACCGGGACTAGGGGGAAGAATACGCAGTATTTT; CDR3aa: CASSLTGTRGKNTQYF
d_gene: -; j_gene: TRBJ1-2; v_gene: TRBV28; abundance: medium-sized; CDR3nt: TGTGCCAGCAGTTTACAACGGGGGGCTGGCTACACCTTC; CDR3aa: CASSLQRGAGYTF
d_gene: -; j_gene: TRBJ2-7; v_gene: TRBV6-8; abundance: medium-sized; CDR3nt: TGTGCCAGCACCCCAGGGGAGATTTTCGGCGAGCAGTACTTC; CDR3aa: CASTPGEIFGEQYF
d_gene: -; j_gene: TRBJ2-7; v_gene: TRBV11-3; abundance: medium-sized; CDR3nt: TGTGCCAGCAGCTTAGGAGGGGGACTCTACGAGCAGTACTTC; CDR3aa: CASSLGGGLYEQYF
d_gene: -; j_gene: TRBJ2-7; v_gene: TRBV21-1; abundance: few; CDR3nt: TGTGCCAGCAGCCCCCAGGGGACAGGGGTCGACGAGCAGTACTTC; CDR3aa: CASSPQGTGVDEQYF
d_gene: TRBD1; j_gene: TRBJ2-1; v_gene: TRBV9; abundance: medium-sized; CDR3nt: TGTGCCAGCAGCACCCGGGACAGGGGATATGAGCAGTTCTTC; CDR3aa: CASSTRDRGYEQFF
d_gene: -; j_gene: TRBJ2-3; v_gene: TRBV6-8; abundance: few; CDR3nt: TGTGCCAGCAGTTACTACGGAGATACGCAGTATTTT; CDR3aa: CASSYYGDTQYF
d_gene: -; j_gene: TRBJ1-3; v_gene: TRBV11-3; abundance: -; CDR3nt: TGTGCCAGCAGCCCGACCCCTGGTTCTGGAAACACCATATATTTT; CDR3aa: CASSPTPGSGNTIYF
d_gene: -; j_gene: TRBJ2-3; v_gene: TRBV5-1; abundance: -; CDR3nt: TGCGCCAGCAGCTGGCCGGTGGTAGCGTCAAGCACAGATACGCAGTATTTT; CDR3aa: CASSWPVVASSTDTQYF
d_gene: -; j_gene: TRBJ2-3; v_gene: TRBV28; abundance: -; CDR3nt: TGTGCCAGCAGTTTTAGCGCTCGGGAGTGGGCAGATACGCAGTATTTT; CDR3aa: CASSFSAREWADTQYF
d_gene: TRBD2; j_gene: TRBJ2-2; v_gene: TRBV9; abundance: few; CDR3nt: TGTGCCAGCCGTCGGGAGGAACCCGGGGAGCTGTTTTTT; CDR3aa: CASRREEPGELFF
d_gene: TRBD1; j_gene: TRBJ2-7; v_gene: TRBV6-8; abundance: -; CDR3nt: TGTGCCAGCAGTCGGGACAGCCAAACCATCTACGAGCAGTACTTC; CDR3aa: CASSRDSQTIYEQYF
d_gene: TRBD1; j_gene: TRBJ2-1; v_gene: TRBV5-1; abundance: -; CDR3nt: TGCGCCAGCAGCTTGCAACCGACAGGGCCTGCCTACAATGAGCAGTTCTTC; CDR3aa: CASSLQPTGPAYNEQFF
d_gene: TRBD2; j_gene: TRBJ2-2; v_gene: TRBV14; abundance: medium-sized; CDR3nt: TGTGCCAGCAGGAGTTGGGCTAGCGGGAGTGACGGGGAGCTGTTTTTT; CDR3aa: CASRSWASGSDGELFF
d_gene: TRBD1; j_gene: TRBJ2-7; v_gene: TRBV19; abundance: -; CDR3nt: TGTGCCAGTATTCCCGGGACAGAGGATTACGAGCAGTACTTC; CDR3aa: CASIPGTEDYEQYF
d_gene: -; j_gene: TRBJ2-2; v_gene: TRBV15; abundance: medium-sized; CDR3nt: TGTGCCACCAGCAGAGATTACCCGAGGGGGGGAACTAACACCGGGGAGCTGTTTTTT; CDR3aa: CATSRDYPRGGTNTGELFF
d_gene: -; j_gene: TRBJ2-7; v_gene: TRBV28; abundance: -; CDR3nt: TGTGCCAGCAGTTCCCCGGGGGGGACAGGAGCTTCCCCCTACGAGCAGTACTTC; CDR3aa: CASSSPGGTGASPYEQYF
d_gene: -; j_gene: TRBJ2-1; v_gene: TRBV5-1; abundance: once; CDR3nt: TGCGCCAGCAGCTTGGGTGAGGGTTTAGTACTCTACAATGAGCAGTTCTTC; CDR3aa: CASSLGEGLVLYNEQFF